This T cell receptor beta chain was obtained from a study of vaccination and CD4 T cells after COVID-19. About the study: Post-vaccine specimens were obtained a median around 72 days after dose two (range 14 to 241).

Germline V gene lookup returns CDR1 DFQATT and CDR2 SNEGSKA (reference sequence). The CDR3 is 13 residues long. Regarding the study as a whole: There was no significant change from roughly 22 to 38 median reactive clonotypes. No early post-infection timepoints were studied, and convalescent patients studied were relatively few.

To note about this clonotype: Its antigen is still unknown.

Oncomine TCR Beta short-read sequencing was applied to DNA from cultured CD4+ T cells. TCRdb called the PCR reads again in MiXCR, with one record for every CDR3 protein. The sample carries around 19,000 distinct CDR3 sequences, 60% to 75% recorded once. Specified treatment: approximately 9-day PBMC culture with coronavirus spike peptide pools or control peptides (ViraFEST assay). Once peptide pools had expanded antigen-specific T cells, ViraFEST sequenced TCRs. This clonotype originated in a human donor who had recovered from COVID-19. Material for sequencing was CD4+ T cells from blood, cultured in vitro. V gene TRBV20-1 combines with J gene TRBJ1-2; 10 bases are a match to TRBD1. CDR3 residues: CSARQGADYGYTF. The CDR3 coding sequence is TGCAGCGCGAGACAGGGGGCAGACTATGGCTACACCTTC.